Following are 23 T cell receptor beta chains from one sample sequenced in a study of PD-1 blockade in classical Hodgkin lymphoma. The patients all showed relapse after autologous stem cell transplantation, while their brentuximab vedotin exposure varied. Assay used: immunoSEQ multiplex PCR; TCRdb lists only in-frame clones, some missing. The table records just over 60,000 clones, approximately 89% of them present only once. Sample: peripheral blood mononuclear cells (PBMCs), taken at baseline. The source is a human donor with classical Hodgkin lymphoma.

The chain carries TRBV6-6 and TRBJ2-7; tentative D call: TRBD1 (7 bases). The CDR3 totals 15 residues. The V gene lost 6 bases and the J gene lost 0 bases, with 15 bases spanning the gap. Per the germline V gene, CDR1 is MNHNY and CDR2 is SVGAGI (reference sequence). CDR3 residues: CASSQTGDSSYEQYF. Written as DNA, the CDR3 is TGTGCCAGCAGCCAGACGGGGGACAGCTCCTACGAGCAGTACTTC.

The table lists this clone with a few counts. The gene calls are TRBV28 and TRBJ1-2; TRBD1 aligns across 8 bases. The J segment lost 4 bases and the V segment lost 3 bases, leaving 7 bases of the junction unmatched. The CDR3 length is 15 residues. The V gene's germline CDR1 is MDHEN and CDR2 SYDVKM. CDR3 region: CASSFAWTGIYGYTF. For the CDR3, the DNA is TGTGCCAGCAGTTTTGCCTGGACAGGGATCTATGGCTACACCTTC.

The chain has TRBV9 and TRBJ1-3, with D tentatively TRBD1 (6 bases). Trimming removed 4 bases at V and 0 bases at J, with 14 bases between. CDR1 and CDR2 (germline): SGDLS, YYNGEE. This CDR3 has 16 amino acids. The CDR3 region has the DNA TGTGCCAGCAGCATAGCAGGGGTTCCCTCTGGAAACACCATATATTTT. Translated: CASSIAGVPSGNTIYF. Using reference TRBV9 and TRBJ1-3 for the parts outside the CDR3, the full variable domain is DSGVTQTPKHLITATGQRVTLRCSPRSGDLSVYWYQQSLDQGLQFLIQYYNGEERAKGNILERFSAQQFPDLHSELNLSSLELGDSALYFCASSIAGVPSGNTIYFGEGSWLTVV.

This chain connects TRBV5-6 to TRBJ1-1; D possibly corresponds to TRBD1 (5 bases). Per germline, CDR1 SGHDT and CDR2 YYEEEE. This CDR3 has 14 residues. V gave up 3 bases and J gave up 2 bases, with 11 bases separating them. Written as DNA, the CDR3 is TGTGCCAGCAGCTCGCGGGGGGAAAACACTGAAGCTTTCTTT. It specifies CASSSRGENTEAFF. Filled out from reference TRBV5-6 and TRBJ1-1, the complete variable domain reads DAGVTQSPTHLIKTRGQQVTLRCSPKSGHDTVSWYQQALGQGPQFIFQYYEEEERQRGNFPDRFSGHQFPNYSSELNVNALLLGDSALYLCASSSRGENTEAFFGQGTRLTVV.

The chain combines TRBV19 with TRBJ1-5; D gene uncertain. Germline V gene data show CDR1 as LNHDA and CDR2 as SQIVND (reference sequence). The ends were cut back, 6 bases at V and 3 bases at J, with 12 bases in the middle. The CDR3 has 14 residues. CDR3 bases: TGTGCCAGTAGCCACCTCCCTTTCAATCAGCCCCAGCATTTT. Translating it yields CASSHLPFNQPQHF.

The rearrangement links TRBV6-5 to TRBJ1-4; D gene ambiguous. Trimming removed 6 bases at V and 5 bases at J, with 13 bases between. The CDR3 totals 14 residues. CDR1 MNHEY and CDR2 SVGAGI come from the germline V gene. This chain's CDR3 is CASRNPPENEKLFF. CDR3 DNA sequence: TGTGCCAGCAGAAACCCTCCAGAGAATGAAAAACTGTTTTTT.

This clone was seen only once. The rearrangement joins TRBV15 to TRBJ1-4; perhaps TRBD1 as D (5 bases). Germline V gives CDR1 LNHNV, CDR2 YYDKDF (reference sequence). Trimming took 4 bases from V and 12 from J, leaving 15 bases between them. The CDR3 has 13 amino acids. The CDR3 sequence is CATSNPTAGELFF. CDR3 DNA: TGTGCCACCAGCAATCCCACAGCGGGGGAACTGTTTTTT.

This clone was seen a handful of times. This chain links TRBV18 with TRBJ1-5; no clear D. Trimming removed 3 bases at V and 4 bases at J, with 7 bases between. The CDR3 sequence is 13 residues long. Germline CDR1 KGHSH, CDR2 LQKENI. The CDR3, as DNA: TGTGCCAGCTCACCCCGGATAAATCAGCCCCAGCATTTT. It translates to CASSPRINQPQHF.

This clone has more than one count but fewer than ten. The chain is built from TRBV2 and TRBJ1-2; no firm D call. Germline-derived CDR1 and CDR2 are SNHLY and FYNNEI. Trimming left V 4 bases short and J 8 bases short, with 11 bases between. The length of the CDR3 is 12 residues. CDR3 DNA: TGTGCCAGCAGTGCTGCGGCCCGGGGCTACACCTTC. This codes for CASSAAARGYTF. The full variable domain, in which reference TRBV2 and TRBJ1-2 provide the parts outside the CDR3, is EPEVTQTPSHQVTQMGQEVILRCVPISNHLYFYWYRQILGQKVEFLVSFYNNEISEKSEIFDDQFSVERPDGSNFTLKIRSTKLEDSAMYFCASSAAARGYTFGSGTRLTVV.

This chain connects TRBV7-3 to TRBJ2-2, with 7 bases matching TRBD1. CDR3 length: 15 residues. J lost 0 bases, V lost 5 bases, and 3 bases had no gene match. CDR1 is SGHTA, CDR2 FQGTGA, per germline. CDR3: CASSRQGSNTGELFF. The DNA for the CDR3 is TGTGCCAGCAGCCGACAGGGTTCGAACACCGGGGAGCTGTTTTTT.

Here the CDR3 reads CASSLDSDSLYGYTF. The DNA for the CDR3 is TGCGCCAGCAGCTTGGACAGCGATTCCCTCTATGGCTACACCTTC. V usage is TRBV5-1 and J usage is TRBJ1-2; D gene ambiguous. The V end was cut by 0 bases, the J end by 4 bases, with 13 bases between. CDR1 is SGHRS, CDR2 YFSETQ, per germline. The CDR3 contains 15 residues.

The chain combines TRBV6-5 with TRBJ1-5; D gene unclear. CDR1 is MNHEY, CDR2 SVGAGI, per germline. V was trimmed by 6 bases and J by 7 bases, leaving 13 bases between them. The length of the CDR3 is 13 residues. The CDR3 here is CASRAAFLQPQHF. The CDR3 nucleotides are TGTGCCAGCAGGGCAGCCTTCTTACAGCCCCAGCATTTT.

This clone was picked up one time. The V call is TRBV5-1, the J call TRBJ1-1; 7 bases align to TRBD1. V was pared by 4 bases and J by 4 bases, with 4 bases of the junction left unmatched. This CDR3 comprises 13 residues. Germline V lookup: CDR1 SGHRS, CDR2 YFSETQ. DNA for the CDR3: TGCGCCAGCAGCACGACAGGGTTCACTGAAGCTTTCTTT. Encoded protein: CASSTTGFTEAFF.

V and J are TRBV20-1 and TRBJ2-4; D is unresolved. The germline CDR1 and CDR2 sequences are DFQATT and SNEGSKA (reference sequence). Between the trimmed V and J ends, which lost 3 bases and 2 bases, there was a span of 2 bases. This CDR3 has 11 residues. DNA of the CDR3: TGCAGTGCTAGCACCAAAAACATTCAGTACTTC. Amino acids: CSASTKNIQYF.

CDR3 bases: TGTGCCAGCAGCCAAGGACAGGGGGAACACACTGAAGCTTTCTTT. Its translation is CASSQGQGEHTEAFF. The chain recombines TRBV5-6 with TRBJ1-1; 10 bases fit TRBD1. V lost 4 bases, J lost 3 bases, and 6 bases stayed unmatched. CDR3 size: 15 residues. Looked up from germline, CDR1 is SGHDT and CDR2 is YYEEEE.

V usage is TRBV10-3 and J usage is TRBJ1-3; D perhaps matches TRBD1 (5 bases). Per germline, CDR1 ENHRY and CDR2 SYGVKD. The CDR3 covers 15 residues. V lost 2 bases to trimming and J lost 0 bases, with 8 bases between them. The CDR3 DNA reads as TGTGCCATCAGTGAGAGGGGTGACTCTGGAAACACCATATATTTT. Protein product: CAISERGDSGNTIYF.

The V call is TRBV6-5, the J call TRBJ1-1; no clear D gene. The CDR3 runs 13 residues. V shed 6 bases and J shed 1 base, with 9 bases lying between them. Germline CDR1 and CDR2: MNHEY and SVGAGI. This chain's CDR3 is CASSPQQNTEAFF. CDR3 sequence (DNA): TGTGCCAGCAGCCCTCAGCAGAACACTGAAGCTTTCTTT.

The chain employs TRBV28 and TRBJ1-1, with 7 bases fitting TRBD1. Germline assignment: CDR1 MDHEN and CDR2 SYDVKM. Unmatched junction bases numbered 5, after V lost 6 bases and J lost 1 base. CDR3 length: 14 amino acids. CDR3 sequence: CASRAQGKNTEAFF. For the CDR3, the DNA is TGTGCCAGCAGGGCACAGGGGAAGAACACTGAAGCTTTCTTT.

The gene calls are TRBV7-9 and TRBJ2-7; D call uncertain. With 7 bases removed from V and 4 bases from J, the gap between germline ends came to 20 bases. Germline CDR1 SEHNR, CDR2 FQNEAQ (reference sequence). The CDR3 consists of 15 residues. Here the CDR3 DNA reads TGTGCCAGCATCCACCCTTGGGGTACCCCTTACGAGCAGTACTTC. This gives the protein CASIHPWGTPYEQYF.

The sample holds one count of this clone. This chain uses TRBV9 with TRBJ1-6; D is undetermined. Trimming shortened V by 3 bases and J by 7 bases, and 17 bases separated the two germline ends. CDR1 SGDLS and CDR2 YYNGEE come from the germline V gene. This CDR3 spans 16 amino acids. CDR3 bases: TGTGCCAGCAGCGCCGACCTTCTCGTGATGAATTCACCCCTCCACTTT. Translating it yields CASSADLLVMNSPLHF.

The chain couples TRBV7-2 to TRBJ2-5; D uncertain. This CDR3 is built from 15 residues. The germline CDR1 and CDR2 sequences are SGHTA and FQGNSA. Trimming shortened V by 5 bases and J by 2 bases, and 15 bases separated the two germline ends. CDR3: CASSPQTGQQETQYF. As DNA, the CDR3 is TGTGCCAGCAGCCCCCAGACTGGCCAGCAAGAGACCCAGTACTTC.

This chain connects TRBV5-4 to TRBJ2-2; D possibly matches TRBD1 or TRBD2 (6 bases each). CDR3 length: 17 residues. V shed 4 bases and J shed 1 base, with 17 bases lying between them. CDR1 is SGHNT and CDR2 is YYREEE in the germline V gene (reference sequence). CDR3 DNA sequence: TGTGCCAGCAGCCTAGAACCGGGGGCTAAGAACACCGGGGAGCTGTTTTTT. Its translation: CASSLEPGAKNTGELFF.

The CDR3: CASSRPTGPSSPLHF. The CDR3 region has the DNA TGTGCCAGCAGTAGACCGACAGGGCCGAGTTCACCCCTCCACTTT. The chain employs TRBV6-6 and TRBJ1-6; 7 bases line up with TRBD1. V lost 5 bases and J lost 9; bases outside the gene matches: 10. CDR1 is MNHNY and CDR2 is SVGAGI in the germline V gene (reference sequence). This CDR3 is built from 15 residues.